This T cell receptor beta chain was obtained from a study of cytomegalovirus exposure and HLA in healthy donors. Both 60 Vbeta primers and 13 Jbeta primers went into the PCR. Data came from immunoSEQ multiplex PCR; TCRdb stores just in-frame clones and leaves some out. The sample shows almost 200,000 clones, 70% to 90% of them seen only once. The V gene's germline CDR1 is SGHDT and CDR2 YYEEEE. The CDR3 is made up of 18 amino acids. With V trimmed by 4 bases and J by 4 bases, 13 bases remained unmatched. This receptor was obtained from a woman in her forties or fifties in good health and CMV-seronegative. The chain couples TRBV5-6 to TRBJ2-6; TRBD1 aligns across 8 bases. The sequencing input was PBMCs. The CDR3 nucleotides are TGTGCCAGCAGCCTTCGACAGGGGTCTTTTTCCGGGGCCAACGTCCTGACTTTC. Its translation: CASSLRQGSFSGANVLTF.